This T cell receptor beta chain was found in a study of control samples from healthy donors and cancer patients. The assay was immunoSEQ multiplex PCR, and TCRdb's table has in-frame clones only and misses some. This sample has about 140,000 clones, with about 89% found just once. This clone was detected once. The sequencing sample was made of blood. The TCR comes from a young man in good health.

The chain's CDR3 is CASSRQGQPQHF. Here the CDR3 DNA reads TGTGCCAGCAGCAGACAGGGTCAGCCCCAGCATTTT. This chain joins TRBV6-5 and TRBJ1-5, with 7 bases fitting TRBD1. The CDR3 is 12 amino acids. The V and J ends lost 6 bases and 6 bases, in that order; junction bases with no gene match: 2. The V gene's germline CDR1 is MNHEY and CDR2 SVGAGI.